These 32 T cell receptor beta chains originate from one sample sequenced in a study of CD8 T cells in ankylosing spondylitis listed by TCRdb under 2017. Library preparation was by 5' RACE. Sequenced on an Illumina HiSeq 2500. TCRdb handled the public reads itself, with Q25 trimming in fastp and clone calling in MiXCR, and kept productive beta chains. Each CDR3 protein appears once, grouped with its most common genes and DNA. The sample table records a few hundred thousand distinct CDR3 sequences; 7.5% to 9% of these occur just once. Approximately 14% of the sample rests with the top ten. The investigation overall reported the following: A TCR beta motif made up of several highly homologous amino acid variants appeared to be characteristic of blood from ankylosing spondylitis patients.

For these TCRs, the target antigens are not known. The material sequenced was blood, either unsorted or a sorted T cell fraction (not recorded which). The receptors originated from a male donor with ankylosing spondylitis.

The chain recombines TRBV13 with TRBJ2-3; 8 bases agree with TRBD1. CDR1 and CDR2 from the germline V gene are PRHDT and FYEKMQ (reference sequence). CDR3 length: 15 residues. The V and J ends lost 5 bases and 8 bases, in that order; junction bases with no gene match: 12. Here the CDR3 DNA reads TGTGCCAGCAGCGACGGGACAGGACTTGCGGGTACGCAGTATTTT. Translation gives CASSDGTGLAGTQYF.

The rearrangement links TRBV7-2 to TRBJ2-1; 7 nucleotides line up with TRBD2. The J segment lost 11 bases and the V segment lost 1 base, leaving 11 bases of the junction unmatched. CDR1 and CDR2 (germline): SGHTA, FQGNSA. The CDR3 extends over 15 amino acids. In DNA, the CDR3 is TGTGCCAGCAGCTTAGATGTGCACCCGGGACTACAGCAGTTCTTC. Protein product: CASSLDVHPGLQQFF.

The chain has TRBV7-2 and TRBJ2-7; D is possibly TRBD1 (6 bases). The CDR3 spans 17 residues. CDR1 SGHTA and CDR2 FQGNSA come from the germline V gene. V was shortened by 2 bases and J by 2 bases, with 19 bases between the two germline ends. The CDR3, as DNA: TGTGCCAGCAGCTTATCGGGACAAACCTCATATGCCTACGAGCAGTACTTC. Residues: CASSLSGQTSYAYEQYF.

Turning to this clonotype: The junction departs from germline at one end; a sequencing error may be responsible. The V and J genes are TRBV14 and TRBJ2-5; 9 bases match TRBD1. Germline CDR1 SGHDN, CDR2 FVKESK. CDR3 length: 15 amino acids. The CDR3 region has the DNA TGTGCCAGCAGCCCCGGGACAGGGTTGGGGTGGACCCGGTACTTC. Protein sequence: CASSPGTGLGWTRYF.

This clonotype was recorded at least ten times. This chain links TRBV5-1 with TRBJ1-3; D remains unclear. The CDR3 totals 14 residues. Trimming shortened V by 0 bases and J by 2 bases, and 6 bases separated the two germline ends. The germline gives CDR1 SGHRS, CDR2 YFSETQ. CDR3 protein: CASSLDGAGNTIYF. In DNA form, the CDR3 reads TGCGCCAGCAGCTTGGACGGAGCTGGAAACACCATATATTTT.

In the case of this clonotype: One junction end disagrees with the germline gene, perhaps due to a read error. The gene calls are TRBV24-1 and TRBJ2-1, with 10 bases lining up with TRBD1. The CDR3 runs 21 residues. From germline, CDR1 is KGHDR and CDR2 SFDVKD. The CDR3 sequence: CGTSDLLERQGASPGYNEQFF. Here the CDR3 DNA reads TGTGGCACCAGTGATTTGCTTGAAAGACAGGGGGCCTCCCCCGGATACAATGAGCAGTTCTTC.

V usage is TRBV28 and J usage is TRBJ2-7, with 8 nucleotides matching TRBD2. The CDR3 contains 12 residues. J gave up 6 bases and V 8 bases, and 6 bases lay outside the gene matches. The V gene's germline CDR1 is MDHEN and CDR2 SYDVKM. CDR3: CASAPGGSEQYF. The CDR3 DNA follows: TGTGCCAGCGCGCCGGGGGGGAGCGAGCAGTACTTC.

As concerns this clonotype: This could be a read error, since a much larger clone is one nucleotide away. This chain uses TRBV29-1 with TRBJ2-7; D not resolved. The CDR3 contains 10 residues. The V gene lost 4 bases and the J gene lost 8 bases, with 9 bases spanning the gap. CDR1 SQVTM and CDR2 ANQGSEA come from the germline V gene. CDR3 region: CSVVTAKQYF. In DNA form, the CDR3 reads TGCAGCGTTGTAACAGCCAAGCAGTACTTC.

The CDR3 sequence: CASRPGTGSNSPLHF. Written as DNA, the CDR3 is TGTGCCAGCAGACCCGGGACAGGCTCTAATTCACCCCTCCACTTT. The genes are TRBV7-9 and TRBJ1-6, with TRBD1 identical over 8 bases. Germline V gives CDR1 SEHNR, CDR2 FQNEAQ (reference sequence). Trimming removed 6 bases from V and 6 bases from J; junction bases left unmatched: 7. There are 15 residues in the CDR3.

This chain joins TRBV27 and TRBJ2-5; no firm D call. The CDR3 spans 14 residues. The germline V and J ends were trimmed by 3 bases and 2 bases, with 10 bases remaining between them. CDR1 is MNHEY and CDR2 is SMNVEV in the germline V gene (reference sequence). The DNA for the CDR3 is TGTGCCAGCAGTTTCCTGGCTACGCAAGAGACCCAGTACTTC. Its protein is CASSFLATQETQYF.

The rearrangement links TRBV10-2 to TRBJ2-3; D is undetermined. V was shortened by 4 bases and J by 4 bases, with 12 bases between the two germline ends. Per the germline V gene, CDR1 is WSHSY and CDR2 is SAAADI. This CDR3 has 14 residues. CDR3 residues: CASSAEGLADTQYF. In DNA, the CDR3 is TGCGCCAGCAGTGCGGAAGGGTTGGCAGATACGCAGTATTTT.

The chain links TRBV3-1 to TRBJ2-1; D might be TRBD2 (6 bases). V lost 1 base and J 2 bases, leaving 12 bases between the germline ends. This CDR3 has 16 amino acids. Germline assignment: CDR1 LGHDT and CDR2 YNNKEL (reference sequence). The CDR3 here is CASSQVAGPTYNEQFF. CDR3 DNA: TGTGCCAGCAGCCAAGTGGCGGGGCCAACCTACAATGAGCAGTTCTTC.

The chain couples TRBV20-1 to TRBJ2-3; D is perhaps TRBD1 (5 bases). Looked up from germline, CDR1 is DFQATT and CDR2 is SNEGSKA (reference sequence). The CDR3 runs to 15 residues. V lost 5 bases and J lost 0, with 15 bases in between. The CDR3 reads CSAPQARQSTDTQYF. The CDR3 DNA sequence: TGCAGTGCTCCCCAGGCGAGACAGAGCACAGATACGCAGTATTTT.

This clonotype was found many times. V is TRBV5-5 and J is TRBJ1-5; a weak D match, TRBD1 (5 bases). Deletions cut 2 bases from V and 9 bases from J, with 18 bases between. Germline CDR1 and CDR2: SGHKS and YYEKEE (reference sequence). CDR3 length: 15 amino acids. In nucleotides, the CDR3 is TGTGCCAGCAGCTTCGTTTTGCAGGGCGGCGGGCCCCAGCATTTT. This codes for CASSFVLQGGGPQHF.

At least ten counts were recorded for this clonotype. V and J are TRBV5-1 and TRBJ2-2; D possibly corresponds to TRBD2 (5 bases). V lost 0 bases and J lost 5, with 14 bases in between. Germline V gene lookup returns CDR1 SGHRS and CDR2 YFSETQ. The CDR3 is 16 amino acids. The CDR3 spells CASSLDAGAGTGELFF. CDR3 coding DNA: TGCGCCAGCAGCTTGGATGCCGGCGCGGGTACCGGGGAGCTGTTTTTT. Supplemented by reference TRBV5-1 and TRBJ2-2, the full variable domain reads KAGVTQTPRYLIKTRGQQVTLSCSPISGHRSVSWYQQTPGQGLQFLFEYFSETQRNKGNFPGRFSGRQFSNSRSEMNVSTLELGDSALYLCASSLDAGAGTGELFFGEGSRLTVL.

The chain has TRBV5-1 and TRBJ2-1; TRBD2 aligns across 10 bases. Germline-derived CDR1 and CDR2 are SGHRS and YFSETQ. The CDR3 totals 15 residues. The V gene end was trimmed by 0 bases and the J gene end by 7 bases; junction bases not matched to a gene: 4. The CDR3 DNA sequence: TGCGCCAGCAGCTTGGGGATAGCGGGAGGTAATGAGCAGTTCTTC. Encoded protein: CASSLGIAGGNEQFF.

This clonotype appeared a few times. The chain couples TRBV18 to TRBJ1-1; TRBD1 aligns across 8 bases. Germline loops: CDR1 KGHSH, CDR2 LQKENI. V lost 3 bases, J lost 1 base, and 4 bases stayed unmatched. CDR3 length: 15 amino acids. As DNA, the CDR3 is TGTGCCAGCTCACCGCAGGGACAGGCGAACACTGAAGCTTTCTTT. Translation gives CASSPQGQANTEAFF. Filled out from reference TRBV18 and TRBJ1-1, the complete variable domain reads NAGVMQNPRHLVRRRGQEARLRCSPMKGHSHVYWYRQLPEEGLKFMVYLQKENIIDESGMPKERFSAEFPKEGPSILRIQQVVRGDSAAYFCASSPQGQANTEAFFGQGTRLTVV.

V is TRBV2 and J is TRBJ1-3; unclear D gene. The CDR3 has 13 amino acids. CDR1 and CDR2 (germline): SNHLY, FYNNEI. V was clipped by 3 bases and J by 2 bases, with 5 bases between them. CDR3 DNA sequence: TGTGCCAGCAGTGACGGGGCTGGAAACACCATATATTTT. Residues: CASSDGAGNTIYF.

The genes are TRBV3-1 and TRBJ2-7, with TRBD1 as a possible D gene (5 bases). V shed 1 base and J shed 6 bases, with 10 bases lying between them. The CDR3 has 13 amino acids. The germline gives CDR1 LGHDT, CDR2 YNNKEL (reference sequence). The CDR3 coding sequence is TGTGCCAGCAGCCAAGGAACCAGGGCCGAGCAGTACTTC. This gives the protein CASSQGTRAEQYF.

J is TRBJ2-3 and V is TRBV20-1; 13 bases agree with TRBD2. In germline, CDR1 is DFQATT, CDR2 SNEGSKA (reference sequence). Trimming took 0 bases from V and 4 from J; bases not matched to a gene: 10. The CDR3 has 18 amino acids. The CDR3 region has the DNA TGCAGTGCTAGAGATCTGAAGAGACTAGCGGGAGGACCAGATACGCAGTATTTT. Translating it yields CSARDLKRLAGGPDTQYF.

This clonotype was seen ten or more times. The chain joins TRBV20-1 to TRBJ2-1; 9 bases agree with TRBD1. Germline V lookup: CDR1 DFQATT, CDR2 SNEGSKA (reference sequence). CDR3 length: 15 amino acids. After removal of 1 base from V and 4 bases from J, the junction contained 5 bases not matched to a gene. The CDR3 protein is CSARATGGGYNEQFF. The CDR3 coding sequence is TGCAGTGCTAGAGCCACAGGGGGCGGATACAATGAGCAGTTCTTC.

About this clonotype itself: Since a much larger clone is just one base distant, this may be a read error. The chain recombines TRBV12-3 or TRBV12-4 with TRBJ2-3, with 8 bases aligning to TRBD1. The J call is doubtful: the DNA matches TRBJ1-5 better. The CDR3 has 15 amino acids. CDR3 coding DNA: TGTGCCAGCAGTCGCCGGACAGGGAGGACAGATACGCAGCATTTT. Amino acid sequence: CASSRRTGRTDTQHF.

The genes are TRBV19 and TRBJ2-1; 16 bases match TRBD2. V was clipped by 3 bases and J by 6 bases; unmatched bases: 2. CDR3 length equals 16 residues. In germline, CDR1 is LNHDA, CDR2 SQIVND (reference sequence). The CDR3, as DNA: TGTGCCAGTAGTATTGGGACTAGCGGGAGGGCCAATGAGCAGTTCTTC. Its translation: CASSIGTSGRANEQFF. The variable domain in full, with the rest retrieved from reference TRBV19 and TRBJ2-1, is DGGITQSPKYLFRKEGQNVTLSCEQNLNHDAMYWYRQDPGQGLRLIYYSQIVNDFQKGDIAEGYSVSREKKESFPLTVTSAQKNPTAFYLCASSIGTSGRANEQFFGPGTRLTVL.

This clonotype appeared a few times. The V gene is TRBV12-3 or TRBV12-4, the J gene TRBJ2-2; TRBD1 is a possible D gene (5 bases). This CDR3 is built from 17 residues. The germline V and J ends were trimmed by 4 bases and 0 bases, with 15 bases remaining between them. CDR3 sequence: CASSYRWGRANTGELFF. CDR3 DNA sequence: TGTGCCAGCAGTTATAGGTGGGGCCGGGCGAACACCGGGGAGCTGTTTTTT.

Only a few counts were recorded for this clonotype. The V and J genes are TRBV5-1 and TRBJ1-2; 7 nucleotides align to TRBD1. Germline V gene data show CDR1 as SGHRS and CDR2 as YFSETQ. The V gene end was trimmed by 3 bases and the J gene end by 4 bases; junction bases not matched to a gene: 3. The CDR3 contains 13 residues. The CDR3 spells CASSSRQGYGYTF. The DNA for the CDR3 is TGCGCCAGCAGCTCGCGACAGGGCTATGGCTACACCTTC.

This clonotype was detected many times. V is TRBV12-3 or TRBV12-4 and J is TRBJ2-2, with a tentative D call TRBD2 (6 bases). The CDR3 is made up of 15 amino acids. The ends were cut back, 3 bases at V and 3 bases at J, with 11 bases in the middle. The CDR3 nucleotides are TGTGCCAGCAGTTTCGGCGGGGAGGACACCGGGGAGCTGTTTTTT. It yields the protein CASSFGGEDTGELFF.

This clonotype was observed a handful of times. The chain links TRBV2 to TRBJ1-2; a possible D gene is TRBD1 (5 bases). The CDR3 runs to 12 residues. The germline V gene encodes CDR1 SNHLY and CDR2 FYNNEI. Trimming removed 11 bases at V and 3 bases at J, with 13 bases between. The CDR3 loop is CAGLGGDYGYTF. Written as DNA, the CDR3 is TGTGCCGGCCTGGGAGGGGACTATGGCTACACCTTC. Based on the CDR3 plus reference TRBV2 and TRBJ1-2, the full variable domain is EPEVTQTPSHQVTQMGQEVILRCVPISNHLYFYWYRQILGQKVEFLVSFYNNEISEKSEIFDDQFSVERPDGSNFTLKIRSTKLEDSAMYFCAGLGGDYGYTFGSGTRLTVV.

In its sample, this clonotype was seen many times. The gene calls are TRBV4-1 and TRBJ2-3; 14 positions match TRBD2. Trimming at V came to 1 base and at J to 1 base, leaving 1 base not matched to a gene. This CDR3 has 17 amino acids. The germline gives CDR1 MGHRA, CDR2 YSYEKL. The DNA for the CDR3 is TGCGCCAGCAGCCAAGGGGGACTAGCGGGGGGCACAGATACGCAGTATTTT. Amino acid sequence: CASSQGGLAGGTDTQYF.

The V gene is TRBV9, the J gene TRBJ2-2; D possibly corresponds to TRBD2 (6 bases). Trimming pared 5 bases from V and 5 bases from J, leaving 13 bases between. Germline V lookup: CDR1 SGDLS, CDR2 YYNGEE. The CDR3 is made up of 14 amino acids. CDR3: CASSANSGTGELFF. CDR3 nucleotide sequence: TGTGCCAGCAGTGCGAATAGCGGTACCGGGGAGCTGTTTTTT. Full variable domain (rest looked up from reference TRBV9 and TRBJ2-2): DSGVTQTPKHLITATGQRVTLRCSPRSGDLSVYWYQQSLDQGLQFLIQYYNGEERAKGNILERFSAQQFPDLHSELNLSSLELGDSALYFCASSANSGTGELFFGEGSRLTVL.

The chain joins TRBV2 to TRBJ1-2; D is ambiguous. CDR3 size: 13 residues. Germline loops: CDR1 SNHLY, CDR2 FYNNEI. V was clipped by 5 bases and J by 4 bases, with 11 bases between them. Here the CDR3 reads CASSPRPRYGYTF. As DNA, the CDR3 is TGTGCCAGCAGTCCGAGGCCTCGCTATGGCTACACCTTC.

Comments on this clonotype: A much larger clone differs from this one at a single base, so this may be a read error. DNA of the CDR3: TGTGCCAGCAGCTTCGGACTAGCGAGCACCGGGGAGCTGTTTTTT. It encodes CASSFGLASTGELFF. V and J are TRBV7-2 and TRBJ2-2; 9 bases fit TRBD2. The CDR3 is made up of 15 amino acids. Per germline, CDR1 SGHTA and CDR2 FQGNSA. V lost 3 bases to trimming and J lost 4 bases; unmatched junction nucleotides: 3.

This clonotype was seen a few times. CDR3 nucleotides: TGTGCCAGCAGCCCCATCGCCGGACTTCGGAACACCGGGGAGCTGTTTTTT. This encodes CASSPIAGLRNTGELFF. The chain combines TRBV7-3 with TRBJ2-2, with D possibly TRBD2 on 5 matching bases. This CDR3 has 17 amino acids. The germline V gene encodes CDR1 SGHTA and CDR2 FQGTGA. V was clipped by 5 bases and J by 1 base, with 17 bases between them.